This TCR beta chain was found in a study of T cell repertoires in cytomegalovirus infection. Across the study: Use of recently identified HLA-C-restricted and well-studied HLA-B-restricted CMV epitopes was part of the study. Indicated by public TCR beta signatures were CMV infection and matching HLA type. Points from the study as a whole: Using cumulative public TCR beta family frequency, the authors identified those who carried CMV together with the relevant HLA. In two of eight donors, the top clonotype was HLA-C-restricted CMV-specific.

The germline V gene has CDR1 MGHRA and CDR2 YSYEKL. CDR3 length: 16 residues. A note on this clonotype: Its specificity is unknown. At one boundary the junction diverges from the germline segment, which might be a read error.

A single record per CDR3 protein comes from TCRdb applying MiXCR to the reads. The table includes tens of thousands of distinct CDR3 sequences, roughly 25% detected once. The material was CD8+ T cells from cultured PBMCs, obtained from culture after CMV antigen stimulation. This TCR came from a human donor in good health (CMV status not recorded). Some clones in this sample may be carry-over from other donors' samples. The genes are TRBV4-1 and TRBJ2-1; D may correspond to TRBD1 or TRBD2 (5 bases each). This CDR3 reads CTSSHPWDQADNEQFF. The CDR3 coding sequence is TGCACCAGCAGCCACCCCTGGGACCAAGCTGACAATGAGCAGTTCTTC.